These 3 T cell receptor beta chains share one sample of origin, sequenced in a study of early stage breast cancer tumors. TCRdb's copy holds only in-frame clones and misses some; the assay was immunoSEQ multiplex PCR. Seen here are about 36,000 clones, around 70% observed once, and the top ten hold roughly 7%. Source material: blood. The receptors originated from a person aged 55-75 years with breast cancer.

The rearrangement links TRBV14 to TRBJ1-3; weak D call: TRBD1 (6 bases). Germline CDR1 and CDR2: SGHDN and FVKESK. The ends were cut back, 1 base at V and 11 bases at J, with 18 bases in the middle. The CDR3 contains 15 residues. The CDR3 region has the DNA TGTGCCAGCAGCCAAGGGAGCAGGGGACCCGTCGCCATATATTTT. Protein product: CASSQGSRGPVAIYF.

J is TRBJ2-7 and V is TRBV4-1, with 7 positions matching TRBD2. The germline gives CDR1 MGHRA, CDR2 YSYEKL. V shed 1 base, J shed 4 bases, and the junction held 10 bases outside the gene matches. This CDR3 spans 16 amino acids. The CDR3 spells CASSQVYSGSRYEQYF. In nucleotides, the CDR3 is TGCGCCAGCAGCCAAGTCTATAGCGGGTCACGTTACGAGCAGTACTTC.

The chain recombines TRBV2 with TRBJ2-6; 10 positions agree with TRBD1. The germline V gene has CDR1 SNHLY and CDR2 FYNNEI. Trimming removed 6 bases from V and 0 bases from J; junction bases left unmatched: 8. The CDR3 is 18 residues long. The CDR3 reads CASRQTGGFLSGANVLTF. The CDR3 nucleotides are TGTGCCAGCAGACAGACAGGGGGCTTCCTCTCTGGGGCCAACGTCCTGACTTTC.